This entry describes one TCR beta chain. Its antigen is still unknown. The J segment lost 3 bases and the V segment lost 1 base, leaving 3 bases of the junction unmatched. CDR1 and CDR2 (germline): GTSNPN, SVGIG (reference sequence). This CDR3 spans 14 amino acids. This record comes from a study of cytomegalovirus exposure and HLA in healthy donors. Study summary: It was reported in a later analysis that the 90 to 150 validation repertoires used the same platform as the roughly 670 first-cohort repertoires.

Study-level points and caveats: The investigators catalogued 164 TCR beta chains as cytomegalovirus-associated.

Separation from the roughly 600-subject first cohort characterized the roughly 130-subject validation cohort, to which the donors belonged. Measured with immunoSEQ multiplex PCR; TCRdb has only the in-frame clones, and not every one. The sample carries approximately 120,000 clones, about nine tenths recorded once. Material for sequencing was PBMCs. The receptor was derived from a woman under 30 in good health and CMV-seronegative. The chain is built from TRBV30 and TRBJ1-5; 7 bases are a match to TRBD1. CDR3 loop: CAWSGGQFNQPQHF. The CDR3, as DNA: TGTGCCTGGAGTGGGGGACAGTTCAATCAGCCCCAGCATTTT.